This is a list of T cell receptor beta chains from one sample in a study of blood T cell repertoires in COVID-19. TCRdb's copy holds only in-frame clones and misses some; the assay was immunoSEQ multiplex PCR. The sample holds 70,000 to 95,000 clones, about 81% seen once. What was sequenced was peripheral blood. The receptors shown here come from a human donor in a cohort sampled during active COVID-19. Each CDR3 is given with its conserved first and last residue. A D gene is named only where the DNA matches it firmly. Clone sizes are given selectively: once, few, many, or a class where the clone is expanded.

NA	TRBV9	NA	TRBJ1-6	CASSVDGLDNSPLHF	TGTGCCAGCAGCGTAGACGGGTTAGATAATTCACCCCTCCACTTT
few	TRBV6-5	TRBD1	TRBJ1-5	CASTTGGGRQPQHF	TGTGCCAGCACCACGGGAGGGGGCAGGCAGCCCCAGCATTTT
once	TRBV18	NA	TRBJ2-5	CASSPGLQGETQYF	TGTGCCAGCTCACCGGGACTCCAGGGAGAGACCCAGTACTTC
NA	TRBV28	NA	TRBJ2-1	CASSSQGFSYNEQFF	TGTGCCAGCAGTTCGCAGGGTTTCTCCTACAATGAGCAGTTCTTC
few	TRBV6-1	TRBD1	TRBJ1-4	CASSERGRGEKLFF	TGTGCCAGCAGTGAGAGGGGGCGAGGTGAAAAACTGTTTTTT
NA	TRBV7-3	TRBD2	TRBJ2-3	CASSLMGLAGSYGAADTQYF	TGTGCCAGCAGCTTAATGGGACTAGCGGGGTCCTACGGGGCAGCAGATACGCAGTATTTT
NA	TRBV4-3	TRBD1	TRBJ1-5	CASSQDIQGAGDQPQHF	TGCGCCAGCAGCCAAGATATTCAGGGGGCGGGAGATCAGCCCCAGCATTTT
NA	TRBV7-9	NA	TRBJ1-5	CASSLNSDQPQHF	TGTGCCAGCAGCTTAAACTCTGATCAGCCCCAGCATTTT
NA	TRBV7-2	NA	TRBJ1-5	CASSLGDGGSPQHF	TGTGCCAGCAGCTTAGGGGATGGGGGCAGTCCCCAGCATTTT
NA	TRBV6-6	NA	TRBJ1-2	CASSRDTANYGYTF	TGTGCCAGCAGTCGGGACACTGCTAACTATGGCTACACCTTC
NA	TRBV25-1	NA	TRBJ1-1	CASSDLGSGVDTEAFF	TGTGCCAGCAGTGATCTAGGATCGGGAGTGGACACTGAAGCTTTCTTT
NA	TRBV18	TRBD1	TRBJ2-7	CASSHGTAYEQYF	TGTGCCAGCTCACACGGGACAGCCTACGAGCAGTACTTC
NA	TRBV5-4	TRBD1	TRBJ2-4	CASSLGQGATKNIQYF	TGTGCCAGCAGCTTGGGACAGGGGGCAACCAAAAACATTCAGTACTTC
NA	TRBV20-1	TRBD2	TRBJ2-5	CSASAGGEGTQYF	TGCAGTGCTAGTGCGGGGGGAGAGGGGACCCAGTACTTC
once	TRBV7-2	TRBD2	TRBJ2-5	CASSFYSGGGETQYF	TGTGCCAGCAGCTTTTATAGCGGGGGGGGTGAGACCCAGTACTTC
NA	TRBV6-2/TRBV6-3	NA	TRBJ2-5	CASSYHNSYQETQYF	TGTGCCAGCAGTTACCACAATTCTTACCAAGAGACCCAGTACTTC